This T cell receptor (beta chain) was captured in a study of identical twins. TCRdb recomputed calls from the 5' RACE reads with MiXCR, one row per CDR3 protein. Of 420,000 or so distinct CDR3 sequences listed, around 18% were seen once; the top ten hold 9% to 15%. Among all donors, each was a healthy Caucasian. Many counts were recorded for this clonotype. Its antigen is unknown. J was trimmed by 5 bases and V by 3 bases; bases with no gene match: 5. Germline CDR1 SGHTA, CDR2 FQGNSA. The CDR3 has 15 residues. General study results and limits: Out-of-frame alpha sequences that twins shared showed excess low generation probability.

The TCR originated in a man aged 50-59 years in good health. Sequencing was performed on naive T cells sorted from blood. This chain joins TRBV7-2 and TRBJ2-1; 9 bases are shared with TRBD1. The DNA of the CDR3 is TGTGCCAGCAGCTTCCGGGACAGGGACAACAATGAGCAGTTCTTC. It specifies CASSFRDRDNNEQFF. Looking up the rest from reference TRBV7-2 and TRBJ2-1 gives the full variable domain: GAGVSQSPSNKVTEKGKDVELRCDPISGHTALYWYRQSLGQGLEFLIYFQGNSAPDKSGLPSDRFSAERTGGSVSTLTIQRTQQEDSAVYLCASSFRDRDNNEQFFGPGTRLTVL.